The clone carrying this T cell receptor (beta chain) was recorded a few times. Its cognate antigen is unknown. TCRdb passed the reads through MiXCR, listing each CDR3 protein once. Here the sample spans about 920,000 distinct CDR3 sequences, around 32% being singletons. Deletions cut 5 bases from V and 4 bases from J, with 11 bases between. The germline gives CDR1 LNHDA, CDR2 SQIVND (reference sequence). CDR3 length: 13 residues. This sample is part of a study of T cell repertoires in cytomegalovirus infection. For the study at large: Recently identified HLA-C-restricted CMV epitopes were among the peptides used. Through public TCR beta signatures, both CMV infection and matching HLA type were indicated. Findings and limits, study-wide: The study found HLA-C-restricted CMV-specific TCR beta clonotypes dominating the ex vivo response.

This TCR came from a human donor in good health (CMV status not recorded). Some clones in this sample may be carry-over from other donors' samples. The rearrangement uses TRBV19 and TRBJ1-2; D not certain. The material sequenced was cultured CD8+ T cells from PBMCs, taken from culture after CMV antigen stimulation. The CDR3 loop is CASSFGVAYGYTF. Here the CDR3 DNA reads TGTGCCAGTAGTTTTGGAGTAGCCTATGGCTACACCTTC.